Listed here is a single TCR beta chain. This entry belongs to a study of lymphopenia after photon versus proton radiotherapy. The germline CDR1 and CDR2 sequences are LNHDA and SQIVND (reference sequence). The CDR3 length is 12 residues. Between the trimmed V and J ends, which lost 6 bases and 5 bases, there was a span of 8 bases. TCRdb's table, derived via immunoSEQ multiplex PCR, lists solely in-frame clones and lacks some. The repertoire has over 4,000 clones, 85% to 90% of them found once; the top ten carry less than 20%. The receptor's source is a man under 40 with gastric cancer. The J gene is TRBJ2-1, the V gene TRBV19; unclear D gene. The sequencing here drew on peripheral blood, taken from a patient treated with photon-based radiotherapy. The CDR3 bases are TGTGCCAGTAGCCTCTTTGACAATGAGCAGTTCTTC. Amino acids: CASSLFDNEQFF.